The 19 T cell receptor beta chains presented below share a single source sample, sequenced in a study of blood T cell repertoires in COVID-19. Assay: immunoSEQ multiplex PCR; the TCRdb copy retains only in-frame clones and omits some. The sample comprises roughly 240,000 clones, 65% to 90% of which are singletons, and 4.7% rests with the top ten. The source material was peripheral blood. These TCRs come from a woman between 70 and 85 years old with acute or convalescent COVID-19.

This clone was recorded a few times. The chain links TRBV4-2 to TRBJ1-2; 10 bases map to TRBD1. The CDR3 runs 16 residues. V gave up 3 bases and J gave up 4 bases; unmatched junction bases: 8. Germline V gene data show CDR1 as LGHNA and CDR2 as YNFKEQ. The CDR3 region has the DNA TGTGCCAGCAGCCATCCTGAGGGACAGGGGAGCTATGGCTACACCTTC. Translated: CASSHPEGQGSYGYTF.

For the CDR3, the DNA is TGCGCCAGCAGCTTGGGGGCCAGTACCCAAGAGACCCAGTACTTC. Amino acids: CASSLGASTQETQYF. The chain carries TRBV5-1 and TRBJ2-5; D unclear. From germline, CDR1 is SGHRS and CDR2 YFSETQ. The CDR3 is 15 residues long. V was shortened by 0 bases and J by 1 base, with 10 bases between the two germline ends. The full variable domain, its missing parts supplied by reference TRBV5-1 and TRBJ2-5, is KAGVTQTPRYLIKTRGQQVTLSCSPISGHRSVSWYQQTPGQGLQFLFEYFSETQRNKGNFPGRFSGRQFSNSRSEMNVSTLELGDSALYLCASSLGASTQETQYFGPGTRLLVL.

The CDR3 DNA reads TGCGCCAGCAGCCTGGGGGCAGGGGGCGGTTTGAATGAGCAGTTCTTC. Its protein product is CASSLGAGGGLNEQFF. This sequence joins TRBV5-1 and TRBJ2-1; 8 bases are a match to TRBD1. The CDR3 totals 16 residues. J gave up 7 bases and V 4 bases, and 13 bases lay outside the gene matches. The germline CDR1 and CDR2 sequences are SGHRS and YFSETQ.

A few counts support this clone. The chain carries TRBV11-3 and TRBJ1-2; D is uncertain. Germline-derived CDR1 and CDR2 are SGHNT and YENEEA. This CDR3 has 16 amino acids. V dropped 1 base and J dropped 0 bases, with 12 bases sitting between them. DNA for the CDR3: TGTGCCAGCAGCTTAGTTCCCGGACTAGCTAACTATGGCTACACCTTC. Its protein product is CASSLVPGLANYGYTF.

The chain links TRBV5-1 to TRBJ2-3; a possible D gene is TRBD2 (5 bases). This CDR3 is 14 amino acids long. Germline V lookup: CDR1 SGHRS, CDR2 YFSETQ. V was cut by 6 bases and J by 4 bases, with 15 bases left in between. The CDR3 spells CASIRDAAPDTQYF. The CDR3 bases are TGCGCCAGCATCCGGGATGCGGCCCCAGATACGCAGTATTTT.

This clone has a single count. The chain is built from TRBV28 and TRBJ1-1; D is perhaps TRBD1 (6 bases). Germline CDR1 and CDR2: MDHEN and SYDVKM. V gave up 10 bases and J gave up 1 base, with 13 bases separating them. The CDR3 spans 13 residues. The CDR3 sequence is CAIGGAANTEAFF. The CDR3 DNA reads TGTGCCATAGGGGGGGCAGCGAACACTGAAGCTTTCTTT.

This clone appeared once. V is TRBV5-1 and J is TRBJ2-7; the D gene is possibly TRBD2 (6 bases). The CDR3 is 14 residues long. Germline V lookup: CDR1 SGHRS, CDR2 YFSETQ. V lost 7 bases and J 4 bases, leaving 18 bases between the germline ends. CDR3 sequence: CASRSGGKPYEQYF. In DNA, the CDR3 is TGCGCCAGCCGGTCCGGAGGGAAGCCTTACGAGCAGTACTTC.

The CDR3 sequence is CASSTDLPTSYEQYF. CDR3 sequence (DNA): TGTGCCAGCAGCACTGATCTACCGACTTCCTACGAGCAGTACTTC. This chain links TRBV7-8 with TRBJ2-7; D unclear. The CDR3 sequence is 15 residues long. Germline values: CDR1 SGHVS, CDR2 FQNEAQ. V lost 5 bases to trimming and J lost 1 base, with 15 bases between them.

The chain couples TRBV4-2 to TRBJ1-1; maybe TRBD1 (6 bases). The CDR3 runs to 17 residues. V was clipped by 9 bases and J by 1 base, with 24 bases between them. Germline CDR1 is LGHNA and CDR2 is YNFKEQ. The CDR3 loop is CASITTGISQGNTEAFF. The CDR3 DNA reads as TGTGCCAGTATCACAACAGGGATCAGTCAGGGGAACACTGAAGCTTTCTTT.

CDR3 amino acids: CASSERTANEKLFF. CDR3 nucleotide sequence: TGTGCCAGCAGTGAACGGACTGCGAATGAAAAACTGTTTTTT. The chain uses TRBV2 and TRBJ1-4; D is uncertain. The CDR3 loop spans 14 amino acids. V was cut by 2 bases and J by 5 bases, with 9 bases left in between. The germline gives CDR1 SNHLY, CDR2 FYNNEI.

The V and J genes are TRBV12-3 or TRBV12-4 and TRBJ2-2; D is ambiguous. CDR3 length: 12 amino acids. V lost 4 bases, J lost 5 bases, and 5 bases lay in between. CDR3 protein: CASSYKTGELFF. The CDR3 DNA reads as TGTGCCAGCAGTTACAAGACCGGGGAGCTGTTTTTT.

This clone appeared a single time. The V call is TRBV6-5, the J call TRBJ2-1, with 9 bases that match TRBD2. The CDR3 consists of 14 residues. Germline V CDR1 and CDR2: MNHEY, SVGAGI. Germline trimming cut 6 bases from V and 10 bases from J; bases unmatched to any gene: 10. CDR3 nucleotide sequence: TGTGCCAGCAGGAAGGGCGGGGGGGCTTTAGAGCAGTTCTTC. Translation: CASRKGGGALEQFF.

The chain carries TRBV12-3 or TRBV12-4 and TRBJ1-2, with TRBD1 matching over 8 bases. This CDR3 contains 13 residues. V gave up 6 bases and J gave up 8 bases; unmatched junction bases: 8. CDR3: CASRRTGGGGYTF. The CDR3 coding sequence is TGTGCCAGCAGACGAACAGGGGGAGGGGGCTACACCTTC.

Written as DNA, the CDR3 is TGTGCCAGCAGTCGGTGGGGACTTTCCCCCTACGAGCAGTACTTC. Protein product: CASSRWGLSPYEQYF. The chain recombines TRBV5-6 with TRBJ2-7, with D maybe TRBD2 (6 bases). Trimming stripped 5 bases from V and 2 bases from J, with 17 bases between. In germline, CDR1 is SGHDT, CDR2 YYEEEE. CDR3 length: 15 amino acids.

The rearrangement joins TRBV7-6 to TRBJ2-2, with D possibly being TRBD2 (5 bases). V lost 5 bases and J lost 7, with 17 bases in between. The CDR3 spans 15 residues. The germline gives CDR1 SGHVS, CDR2 FNYEAQ. CDR3 protein: CASSRAPDAGGELFF. CDR3 bases: TGTGCCAGCAGCCGTGCGCCGGACGCGGGCGGGGAGCTGTTTTTT.

V and J are TRBV19 and TRBJ1-1; D is unresolved. The CDR3 is 14 residues long. Germline loops: CDR1 LNHDA, CDR2 SQIVND (reference sequence). Trimming removed 3 bases at V and 5 bases at J, with 13 bases between. The CDR3 nucleotides are TGTGCCAGTAGTATCCCAGGTAGAATGACTGAAGCTTTCTTT. Encoded protein: CASSIPGRMTEAFF.

There are a few counts of this clone. The chain uses TRBV5-1 and TRBJ1-1, with TRBD1 identical over 7 bases. This CDR3 region has 13 residues. Germline CDR1 reads SGHRS; CDR2 reads YFSETQ. J gave up 8 bases and V 5 bases, and 9 bases lay outside the gene matches. CDR3 coding DNA: TGCGCCAGCAGTGAGCCAGGGGGAGCGGAAGCTTTCTTT. Amino acid sequence: CASSEPGGAEAFF.

CDR3 loop: CATSRDSGGVTDTQYF. The CDR3 coding sequence is TGTGCCACCAGCAGAGATTCAGGGGGCGTGACAGATACGCAGTATTTT. The V call is TRBV15, the J call TRBJ2-3; 8 nucleotides match TRBD1. Germline lookup yields CDR1 LNHNV and CDR2 YYDKDF (reference sequence). The J segment lost 3 bases and the V segment lost 0 bases, leaving 5 bases of the junction unmatched. CDR3 length: 16 residues.

The gene calls are TRBV18 and TRBJ1-5; 7 bases line up with TRBD1. V was clipped by 6 bases and J by 3 bases; unmatched bases: 5. Germline CDR1 is KGHSH and CDR2 is LQKENI. The CDR3 is 14 residues long. In DNA, the CDR3 is TGTGCCAGCTCTCCTGACAGGGTCAATCAGCCCCAGCATTTT. Its translation is CASSPDRVNQPQHF.